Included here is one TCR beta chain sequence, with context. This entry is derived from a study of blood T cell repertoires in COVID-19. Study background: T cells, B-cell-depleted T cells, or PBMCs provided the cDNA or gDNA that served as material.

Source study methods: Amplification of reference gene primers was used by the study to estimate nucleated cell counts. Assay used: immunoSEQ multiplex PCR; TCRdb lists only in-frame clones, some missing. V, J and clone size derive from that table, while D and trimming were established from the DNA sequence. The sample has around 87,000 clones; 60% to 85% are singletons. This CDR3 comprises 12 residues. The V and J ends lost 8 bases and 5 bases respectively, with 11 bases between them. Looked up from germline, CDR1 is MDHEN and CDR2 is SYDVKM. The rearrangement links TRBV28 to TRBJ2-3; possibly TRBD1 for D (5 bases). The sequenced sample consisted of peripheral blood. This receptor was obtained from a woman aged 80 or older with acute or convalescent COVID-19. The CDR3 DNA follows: TGTGCCAGCGGGGCTATTCAAGATACGCAGTATTTT. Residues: CASGAIQDTQYF.